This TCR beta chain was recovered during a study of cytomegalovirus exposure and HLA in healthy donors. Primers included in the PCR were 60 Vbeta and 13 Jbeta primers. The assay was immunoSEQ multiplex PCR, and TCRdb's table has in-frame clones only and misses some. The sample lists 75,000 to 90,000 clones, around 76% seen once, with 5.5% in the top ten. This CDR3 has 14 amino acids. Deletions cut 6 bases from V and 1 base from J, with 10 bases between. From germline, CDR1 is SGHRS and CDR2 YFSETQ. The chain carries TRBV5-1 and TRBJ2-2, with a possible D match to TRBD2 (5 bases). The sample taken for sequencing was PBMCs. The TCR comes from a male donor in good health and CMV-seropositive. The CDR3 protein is CASKSGWNTGELFF. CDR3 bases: TGCGCCAGCAAGTCGGGGTGGAACACCGGGGAGCTGTTTTTT.